This T cell receptor (beta chain) was identified during a study of blood T cell repertoires in COVID-19. Study summary: COVID-19 samples collected from the United States, Italy and Spain covered acute and convalescent phases. PBMCs, B-cell-depleted T cells, or T cells were the source of the cDNA or gDNA that made up the material.

Concerning this clone itself: The sample holds other DNA sequences that translate to the same CDR3.

Per the authors' pipeline: For nucleated cells, counts were estimated from reference gene primer amplification. Assay used: immunoSEQ multiplex PCR; TCRdb lists only in-frame clones, some missing. D and trimming were read from the DNA, whereas the V and J calls and clone size are those reported in that table. In the table there are about 360,000 clones, about 87% of which are singletons. V was clipped by 1 base and J by 4 bases, with 5 bases between them. Germline V gives CDR1 SGHRS, CDR2 YFSETQ. The CDR3 extends over 12 amino acids. Sequencing used peripheral blood. The TCR comes from a human donor in a cohort sampled during active COVID-19. The genes are TRBV5-1 and TRBJ1-1; possibly TRBD1 for D (5 bases). CDR3 nucleotides: TGCGCCAGCAGCTTGCAGGGCACTGAAGCTTTCTTT. It translates to CASSLQGTEAFF.